Shown below are 19 T cell receptor beta chains from a single sample sequenced in a study of cytomegalovirus exposure and HLA in healthy donors. The PCR made use of 60 Vbeta and 13 Jbeta primers. Only in-frame clones appear in the TCRdb table, and some are missing; sequencing was by immunoSEQ multiplex PCR. The sample shows about 160,000 clones, approximately 79% of them seen only once. Sequencing input: PBMCs. The receptors derive from a man aged 35-49 years in good health and CMV-seronegative.

A single count supports this clone. The chain couples TRBV2 to TRBJ1-2; no reliable D call. Trimming removed 6 bases at V and 4 bases at J, with 9 bases between. This CDR3 has 12 residues. Per germline, CDR1 SNHLY and CDR2 FYNNEI. CDR3 region: CASRGSIYGYTF. DNA for the CDR3: TGTGCCAGCAGGGGGAGTATCTATGGCTACACCTTC.

The V call is TRBV5-5, the J call TRBJ1-1; 8 nucleotides agree with TRBD1. The V gene end was trimmed by 4 bases and the J gene end by 11 bases; junction bases not matched to a gene: 19. This CDR3 comprises 16 residues. Germline V gene data show CDR1 as SGHKS and CDR2 as YYEKEE (reference sequence). The CDR3 sequence: CASSPSMRTGNFRAFF. DNA for the CDR3: TGTGCCAGCAGCCCATCGATGAGGACAGGGAATTTTAGGGCTTTCTTT.

V usage is TRBV6-6 and J usage is TRBJ1-2, with 7 bases that match TRBD1. Trimming took 2 bases from V and 6 from J; bases not matched to a gene: 3. Looked up from germline, CDR1 is MNHNY and CDR2 is SVGAGI (reference sequence). The CDR3 spans 13 residues. CDR3 DNA: TGTGCCAGCAGTTACCAGACAGGGAATGGCTACACCTTC. This codes for CASSYQTGNGYTF.

The V gene is TRBV29-1, the J gene TRBJ2-3; 7 positions agree with TRBD1. The CDR3 runs to 13 residues. V trimming: 5 bases; J trimming: 0 bases; junction bases outside the gene matches: 2. The V gene's germline CDR1 is SQVTM and CDR2 ANQGSEA. CDR3 in amino acids: CSVRQGSTDTQYF. DNA of the CDR3: TGCAGCGTTCGACAGGGAAGCACAGATACGCAGTATTTT.

This clone was seen a single time. V usage is TRBV27 and J usage is TRBJ2-7; 7 nucleotides align to TRBD2. Germline V gene sequence: CDR1 MNHEY, CDR2 SMNVEV (reference sequence). Trimming took 3 bases from V and 3 from J; bases not matched to a gene: 5. The CDR3 consists of 14 residues. DNA for the CDR3: TGTGCCAGCAGTTTGTCTGGGGAGGGCTACGAGCAGTACTTC. It specifies CASSLSGEGYEQYF.

This clone was observed a handful of times. The CDR3 sequence is CAWTPQGSDNSPLHF. The CDR3 nucleotides are TGTGCCTGGACCCCCCAGGGGTCGGATAATTCACCCCTCCACTTT. The chain recombines TRBV30 with TRBJ1-6, with TRBD1 as a possible D gene (6 bases). The CDR3 runs 15 residues. Germline CDR1 reads GTSNPN; CDR2 reads SVGIG (reference sequence). With 4 bases removed from V and 5 bases from J, the gap between germline ends came to 15 bases.

The chain couples TRBV13 to TRBJ2-2; 8 bases agree with TRBD2. The CDR3 runs 17 residues. The V and J ends lost 4 bases and 7 bases, in that order; junction bases with no gene match: 14. CDR1 and CDR2 from the germline V gene are PRHDT and FYEKMQ (reference sequence). The CDR3 DNA follows: TGTGCCAGCAGCTGGACGGGGGGGCCTGGTGAAGTCGGGGAGCTGTTTTTT. Translated: CASSWTGGPGEVGELFF.

Only a few counts were recorded for this clone. This sequence joins TRBV9 and TRBJ2-3; 16 bases agree with TRBD2. Germline V gives CDR1 SGDLS, CDR2 YYNGEE. Unmatched junction bases numbered 4, after V lost 4 bases and J lost 2 bases. The CDR3 extends over 17 amino acids. DNA for the CDR3: TGTGCCAGCAGCCCAGGGACTAGCGGGGGGGCCACAGATACGCAGTATTTT. It encodes CASSPGTSGGATDTQYF. The full variable domain, completed using reference TRBV9 and TRBJ2-3, is DSGVTQTPKHLITATGQRVTLRCSPRSGDLSVYWYQQSLDQGLQFLIQYYNGEERAKGNILERFSAQQFPDLHSELNLSSLELGDSALYFCASSPGTSGGATDTQYFGPGTRLTVL.

The chain employs TRBV5-1 and TRBJ2-3, with TRBD2 as a possible D gene (6 bases). Germline values: CDR1 SGHRS, CDR2 YFSETQ. CDR3 length equals 15 residues. Trimming removed 3 bases at V and 3 bases at J, with 14 bases between. CDR3 in amino acids: CASSSQQLATDTQYF. As DNA, the CDR3 is TGCGCCAGCAGCTCCCAACAACTAGCTACAGATACGCAGTATTTT.

The rearrangement links TRBV6-1 to TRBJ2-6; 8 bases are shared with TRBD2. The CDR3 sequence is 15 residues long. Germline V gene data show CDR1 as MNHNS and CDR2 as SASEGT. After removal of 10 bases from V and 1 base from J, the junction contained 6 bases not matched to a gene. The CDR3 DNA reads TGTGCCACTCGGGGGGGAGCTTCTGGGGCCAACGTCCTGACTTTC. It codes for CATRGGASGANVLTF.

As regards this clone: As the CDR3 is not closed by the conserved phenylalanine or tryptophan, this likely results from a read error. The DNA is left out, because the CDR3 cannot be placed on it with certainty; the CDR3 is given as TCRdb lists it. This chain links TRBV27 with TRBJ2-7; TRBD2 reflects the table's D call only, with no check against the DNA. Germline V lookup: CDR1 MNHEY, CDR2 SMNVEV (reference sequence). The CDR3 spans 11 residues, counting both ends. The CDR3 loop is CASSCDTGKGL.

This chain uses TRBV18 with TRBJ2-7; 8 bases fit TRBD1. This CDR3 has 14 amino acids. Germline CDR1 is KGHSH and CDR2 is LQKENI. The junction had 7 bases not matched to a gene; V was cut back by 6 bases and J by 3 bases. This CDR3 reads CASSLSGQGYEQYF. The CDR3 DNA reads as TGTGCCAGCTCGTTATCAGGACAGGGCTACGAGCAGTACTTC.

The chain is built from TRBV6-5 and TRBJ2-5; D perhaps matches TRBD1 (6 bases). Germline CDR1 and CDR2: MNHEY and SVGAGI. Trimming took off 7 bases at V and 5 bases at J, with 17 bases between the two ends. CDR3 length equals 14 residues. In DNA, the CDR3 is TGTGCCAGCAATAGCCGGGACATTAGGGAGACCCAGTACTTC. Protein sequence: CASNSRDIRETQYF.

V and J are TRBV9 and TRBJ2-1; D call uncertain. V lost 0 bases and J lost 7, with 11 bases in between. This CDR3 region has 14 residues. CDR1 SGDLS and CDR2 YYNGEE come from the germline V gene. This chain's CDR3 is CASSVATSTNEQFF. The CDR3 nucleotides are TGTGCCAGCAGCGTAGCAACCTCTACGAATGAGCAGTTCTTC. The whole variable domain, remainder taken from reference TRBV9 and TRBJ2-1, is DSGVTQTPKHLITATGQRVTLRCSPRSGDLSVYWYQQSLDQGLQFLIQYYNGEERAKGNILERFSAQQFPDLHSELNLSSLELGDSALYFCASSVATSTNEQFFGPGTRLTVL.

J is TRBJ1-1 and V is TRBV5-1; 10 bases are a match to TRBD1. The CDR3 has 19 residues. Germline V gives CDR1 SGHRS, CDR2 YFSETQ. V was clipped by 4 bases and J by 0 bases; unmatched bases: 15. CDR3 sequence: CASSPLSGTGADMNTEAFF. DNA for the CDR3: TGCGCCAGCAGCCCGCTAAGCGGGACAGGGGCGGATATGAACACTGAAGCTTTCTTT.

The chain employs TRBV7-9 and TRBJ2-5; 9 bases match TRBD1. The CDR3 totals 15 residues. The junction had 9 bases not matched to a gene; V was cut back by 5 bases and J by 5 bases. CDR1 and CDR2 from the germline V gene are SEHNR and FQNEAQ (reference sequence). The CDR3 is CASSPAADRGETQYF. In nucleotides, the CDR3 is TGTGCCAGCAGCCCAGCAGCCGACAGGGGGGAGACCCAGTACTTC.

Remarks on this clone: The sample has other DNA sequences that encode this CDR3 too. The gene calls are TRBV30 and TRBJ1-3, with a weak D call TRBD1 (5 bases). Trimming took off 2 bases at V and 11 bases at J, with 16 bases between the two ends. CDR1 GTSNPN and CDR2 SVGIG come from the germline V gene (reference sequence). The CDR3 sequence is 13 residues long. The CDR3 coding sequence is TGTGCCTGGAGTCCCGGGGCGGGGCCCGCCATATATTTT. This gives the protein CAWSPGAGPAIYF.

The J gene is TRBJ1-2, the V gene TRBV5-6, with D perhaps matching TRBD1 (6 bases). Deletions cut 4 bases from V and 6 bases from J, with 13 bases between. This CDR3 contains 13 residues. Germline lookup yields CDR1 SGHDT and CDR2 YYEEEE. CDR3 residues: CASSNREMDGYTF. The CDR3 coding sequence is TGTGCCAGCAGCAACAGGGAAATGGATGGCTACACCTTC.

V and J are TRBV7-9 and TRBJ2-3; 7 nucleotides align to TRBD2. The CDR3 totals 14 residues. Trimming removed 3 bases from V and 2 bases from J; junction bases left unmatched: 2. Germline CDR1 reads SEHNR; CDR2 reads FQNEAQ (reference sequence). The DNA of the CDR3 is TGTGCCAGCAGCTTGGGGGGGATCACAGATACGCAGTATTTT. It specifies CASSLGGITDTQYF. Filled out from reference TRBV7-9 and TRBJ2-3, the complete variable domain reads DTGVSQNPRHKITKRGQNVTFRCDPISEHNRLYWYRQTLGQGPEFLTYFQNEAQLEKSRLLSDRFSAERPKGSFSTLEIQRTEQGDSAMYLCASSLGGITDTQYFGPGTRLTVL.